The present TCR beta chain was sequenced within a study of blood T cell repertoires in COVID-19. The CDR3 is 12 amino acids. Trimming took off 5 bases at V and 12 bases at J, with 17 bases between the two ends. The V gene's germline CDR1 is MDHEN and CDR2 SYDVKM. Seattle participants joined during active infection and were tracked over time. TCRdb keeps only in-frame clones here, not all; method: immunoSEQ multiplex PCR. The data hold roughly 300,000 clones, with 90% to 95% observed a single time. Sequencing was performed on peripheral blood. This clonotype was obtained from a woman aged 25 to 39 with COVID-19, enrolled during active disease. The chain carries TRBV28 and TRBJ2-7; possibly TRBD1 for D (5 bases). The CDR3 loop reads CASSPYSRQWYF. For the CDR3, the DNA is TGTGCCAGCAGTCCATATAGCCGACAGTGGTACTTC.